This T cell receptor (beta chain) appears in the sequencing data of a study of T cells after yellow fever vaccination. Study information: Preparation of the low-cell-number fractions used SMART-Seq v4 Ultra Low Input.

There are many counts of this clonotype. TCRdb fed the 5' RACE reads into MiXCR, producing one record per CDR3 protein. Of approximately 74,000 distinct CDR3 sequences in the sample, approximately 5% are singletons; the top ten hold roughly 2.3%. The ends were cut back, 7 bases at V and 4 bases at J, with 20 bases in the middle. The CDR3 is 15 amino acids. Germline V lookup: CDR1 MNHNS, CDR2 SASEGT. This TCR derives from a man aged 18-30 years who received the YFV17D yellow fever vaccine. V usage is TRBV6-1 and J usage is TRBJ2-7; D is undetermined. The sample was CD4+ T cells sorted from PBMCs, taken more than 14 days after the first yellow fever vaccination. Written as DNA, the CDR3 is TGTGCCAGCATGGATTTCCCGACTGGAACTTACGAGCAGTACTTC. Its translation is CASMDFPTGTYEQYF.